The next 23 T cell receptor beta chains were all read from a single sample in a study of CD8 T cells in Susac syndrome. With random hexamers, reverse transcription was performed on about 0.45 to 1 ug of RNA. TCRdb fed the immunoSEQ multiplex PCR reads into MiXCR, producing one record per CDR3 protein. Of about 150,000 distinct CDR3 sequences in the sample, 95% to 96% were seen once. What was sequenced was CD8+ T cells from PBMCs. The receptors derive from a human donor with multiple sclerosis.

The V call is TRBV19, the J call TRBJ1-1; TRBD1 matches 7 bases. The germline V gene has CDR1 LNHDA and CDR2 SQIVND (reference sequence). V lost 6 bases and J lost 4; bases outside the gene matches: 5. The CDR3 runs 13 residues. The CDR3 here is CASRGNRGTEAFF. Written as DNA, the CDR3 is TGTGCCAGTAGGGGAAACAGGGGCACTGAAGCTTTCTTT.

The V gene is TRBV11-2, the J gene TRBJ2-3; no clear D gene. Between the trimmed V and J ends, which lost 5 bases and 0 bases, there was a span of 18 bases. The CDR3 length is 17 residues. Per germline, CDR1 SGHAT and CDR2 FQNNGV. In nucleotides, the CDR3 is TGTGCCAGCAGCCATCCCCGTGTCGGTCTTAGCACAGATACGCAGTATTTT. Residues: CASSHPRVGLSTDTQYF.

The chain recombines TRBV6-5 with TRBJ1-2; TRBD1 aligns across 7 bases. Unmatched junction bases numbered 6, after V lost 6 bases and J lost 2 bases. Germline lookup yields CDR1 MNHEY and CDR2 SVGAGI. The CDR3 has 14 amino acids. The CDR3 nucleotides read TGTGCCAGCAGACCGACAGGGTTGAACTATGGCTACACCTTC. This sequence encodes CASRPTGLNYGYTF.

The V call is TRBV7-9, the J call TRBJ2-1; possible D gene TRBD2, 6 bases. CDR1 is SEHNR, CDR2 FQNEAQ, per germline (reference sequence). The CDR3 length is 17 residues. V was pared by 4 bases and J by 0 bases, with 16 bases between. As DNA, the CDR3 is TGTGCCAGCAGCTCCTGGGGGGTTCTGAGCTCCTACAATGAGCAGTTCTTC. Protein product: CASSSWGVLSSYNEQFF. Supplemented by reference TRBV7-9 and TRBJ2-1, the full variable domain reads DTGVSQNPRHKITKRGQNVTFRCDPISEHNRLYWYRQTLGQGPEFLTYFQNEAQLEKSRLLSDRFSAERPKGSFSTLEIQRTEQGDSAMYLCASSSWGVLSSYNEQFFGPGTRLTVL.

This clonotype was seen once. The chain combines TRBV30 with TRBJ2-7, with a possible D match to TRBD2 (6 bases). The CDR3 length is 13 residues. CDR1 is GTSNPN and CDR2 is SVGIG in the germline V gene (reference sequence). V was pared by 4 bases and J by 2 bases, with 12 bases between. The CDR3 sequence is CAWMGGSPYEQYF. The CDR3 DNA reads TGTGCCTGGATGGGGGGATCACCCTACGAGCAGTACTTC.

The chain uses TRBV5-1 and TRBJ2-5; 7 bases align to TRBD1. Germline trimming cut 4 bases from V and 5 bases from J; bases unmatched to any gene: 8. Germline V gives CDR1 SGHRS, CDR2 YFSETQ. CDR3 length equals 14 residues. DNA of the CDR3: TGCGCCAGCAGCCTCGAGGGGGCCGTGGAGACCCAGTACTTC. This sequence encodes CASSLEGAVETQYF.

This chain connects TRBV9 to TRBJ1-2, with D possibly being TRBD1 (6 bases). The CDR3 sequence is 14 residues long. CDR1 SGDLS and CDR2 YYNGEE come from the germline V gene. Trimming cost V 3 bases and J 8 bases, with 17 bases left between them. CDR3 sequence reads: CASSAGTNPGGYTF. In DNA form, the CDR3 reads TGTGCCAGCAGCGCCGGGACAAACCCGGGGGGCTACACCTTC.

This clonotype is a singleton in its sample. This sequence joins TRBV5-6 and TRBJ1-1; D gene unclear. V was pared by 7 bases and J by 2 bases, with 12 bases between. This CDR3 region has 13 residues. Germline-derived CDR1 and CDR2 are SGHDT and YYEEEE. CDR3 bases: TGTGCCAGCGGAGGCAGCCCAAACACTGAAGCTTTCTTT. Residues: CASGGSPNTEAFF.

The rearrangement joins TRBV6-5 to TRBJ1-2; D is unresolved. This CDR3 contains 14 residues. V was trimmed by 0 bases and J by 6 bases, leaving 11 bases between them. Germline assignment: CDR1 MNHEY and CDR2 SVGAGI. The CDR3 is CASSYSWFEDGYTF. As DNA, the CDR3 is TGTGCCAGCAGTTACTCGTGGTTTGAGGATGGCTACACCTTC.

CDR3 bases: TGTGCCAGCACACCCTTGGGGGGCCCAGATACGCAGTATTTT. Amino acids: CASTPLGGPDTQYF. The gene calls are TRBV12-3 or TRBV12-4 and TRBJ2-3; D may be TRBD1 or TRBD2 (6 bases each). V was cut by 7 bases and J by 4 bases, with 15 bases left in between. CDR3 size: 14 residues.

This chain connects TRBV12-3 or TRBV12-4 to TRBJ1-5; D is ambiguous. The length of the CDR3 is 14 residues. Trimming removed 1 base from V and 3 bases from J, with 7 bases in between. As DNA, the CDR3 is TGTGCCAGCAGTTTAGGGAGTAACAATCAGCCCCAGCATTTT. Its protein product is CASSLGSNNQPQHF.

The chain uses TRBV6-2 or TRBV6-3 and TRBJ2-7; 7 bases line up with TRBD2. Germline assignment: CDR1 MNHEY and CDR2 SVGEGT. V shed 5 bases, J shed 7 bases, and the junction held 2 bases outside the gene matches. This CDR3 comprises 11 residues. The CDR3 region is CASSRGGEQYV. CDR3 sequence (DNA): TGTGCCAGCAGTCGCGGGGGAGAGCAGTACGTC.

This sequence joins TRBV29-1 and TRBJ1-2, with D unclear. Germline-derived CDR1 and CDR2 are SQVTM and ANQGSEA. This CDR3 is built from 13 residues. The ends were cut back, 7 bases at V and 3 bases at J, with 15 bases in the middle. CDR3 in amino acids: CSAYLTDHYGYTF. CDR3 in DNA: TGCAGCGCATATTTAACGGATCACTATGGCTACACCTTC. The full variable domain, in which reference TRBV29-1 and TRBJ1-2 provide the parts outside the CDR3, is SAVISQKPSRDICQRGTSLTIQCQVDSQVTMMFWYRQQPGQSLTLIATANQGSEATYESGFVIDKFPISRPNLTFSTLTVSNMSPEDSSIYLCSAYLTDHYGYTFGSGTRLTVV.

The chain combines TRBV7-3 with TRBJ1-1; D is possibly TRBD1 (5 bases). The CDR3 is made up of 14 amino acids. Trimming shortened V by 2 bases and J by 3 bases, and 10 bases separated the two germline ends. Per the germline V gene, CDR1 is SGHTA and CDR2 is FQGTGA. The CDR3 protein is CASSLYLGDTEAFF. The CDR3 region has the DNA TGTGCCAGCAGCTTATATTTAGGGGACACTGAAGCTTTCTTT.

The chain joins TRBV11-2 to TRBJ2-1; 9 bases map to TRBD2. The junction had 5 bases not matched to a gene; V was cut back by 1 base and J by 4 bases. Germline CDR1 is SGHAT and CDR2 is FQNNGV. This CDR3 spans 16 amino acids. CDR3 coding DNA: TGTGCCAGCAGCTTAGGAGGGCTAGCGGGGTACAATGAGCAGTTCTTC. Translated, it gives CASSLGGLAGYNEQFF. Combining the CDR3 with reference TRBV11-2 and TRBJ2-1 gives the whole variable domain EAGVAQSPRYKIIEKRQSVAFWCNPISGHATLYWYQQILGQGPKLLIQFQNNGVVDDSQLPKDRFSAERLKGVDSTLKIQPAKLEDSAVYLCASSLGGLAGYNEQFFGPGTRLTVL.

The rearrangement uses TRBV20-1 and TRBJ1-1, with D tentatively TRBD1 (6 bases). CDR1 is DFQATT and CDR2 is SNEGSKA in the germline V gene (reference sequence). V shed 6 bases and J shed 1 base, with 15 bases lying between them. The CDR3 sequence is 14 residues long. CDR3 sequence: CSAYTIGGNTEAFF. The DNA of the CDR3 is TGCAGTGCCTACACTATAGGGGGGAACACTGAAGCTTTCTTT.

The chain has TRBV12-3 or TRBV12-4 and TRBJ2-1; tentatively, D is TRBD2 (5 bases). The CDR3 extends over 13 amino acids. Trimming cost V 4 bases and J 14 bases, with 18 bases left between them. The CDR3 sequence is CASSSPELLEKFF. CDR3 coding DNA: TGTGCCAGCAGTTCACCCGAATTACTAGAAAAGTTCTTC.

A single count supports this clonotype. The chain links TRBV19 to TRBJ2-3, with a possible D match to TRBD2 (5 bases). V lost 5 bases and J 5 bases, leaving 8 bases between the germline ends. Germline assignment: CDR1 LNHDA and CDR2 SQIVND (reference sequence). The CDR3 is made up of 12 amino acids. The CDR3 sequence is CASSSGRDTQYF. Written as DNA, the CDR3 is TGTGCCAGTAGTTCGGGGAGAGATACGCAGTATTTT.

This rearrangement joins TRBV7-9 to TRBJ2-3; 11 bases are a match to TRBD2. Germline lookup yields CDR1 SEHNR and CDR2 FQNEAQ (reference sequence). Unmatched junction bases numbered 5, after V lost 6 bases and J lost 6 bases. This CDR3 spans 14 amino acids. CDR3 protein: CASSYTSGGDTQYF. CDR3 nucleotides: TGTGCCAGCAGTTATACTAGCGGGGGTGATACGCAGTATTTT.

This chain uses TRBV27 with TRBJ2-1, with 10 bases lining up with TRBD2. In germline, CDR1 is MNHEY, CDR2 SMNVEV (reference sequence). This CDR3 region has 15 residues. After removal of 6 bases from V and 5 bases from J, the junction contained 7 bases not matched to a gene. The CDR3 protein is CASSALAGRDNEQFF. CDR3 nucleotide sequence: TGTGCCAGCAGCGCACTAGCGGGGAGGGACAATGAGCAGTTCTTC.

The genes are TRBV24-1 and TRBJ2-5, with 7 nucleotides matching TRBD1. The J segment lost 1 base and the V segment lost 3 bases, leaving 10 bases of the junction unmatched. The CDR3 consists of 17 residues. In germline, CDR1 is KGHDR, CDR2 SFDVKD. CDR3 DNA: TGTGCCACCAGTGATCCTCGACAGGGTGCGGCCCAAGAGACCCAGTACTTC. It specifies CATSDPRQGAAQETQYF.

The V call is TRBV27, the J call TRBJ2-7; D possibly corresponds to TRBD2 (6 bases). This CDR3 is 14 amino acids long. Trimming removed 3 bases at V and 3 bases at J, with 12 bases between. Germline values: CDR1 MNHEY, CDR2 SMNVEV (reference sequence). The chain's CDR3 is CASSFVGEVYEQYF. The CDR3 bases are TGTGCCAGCAGTTTCGTGGGGGAGGTCTACGAGCAGTACTTC.

The chain links TRBV27 to TRBJ1-6; D might be TRBD1 (6 bases). CDR3 size: 15 residues. Trimming took off 4 bases at V and 7 bases at J, with 14 bases between the two ends. Germline V gene sequence: CDR1 MNHEY, CDR2 SMNVEV (reference sequence). The CDR3 nucleotides are TGTGCCAGCAGTTACGGGGGGCTAGGGAATTCACCCCTCCACTTT. As protein: CASSYGGLGNSPLHF.